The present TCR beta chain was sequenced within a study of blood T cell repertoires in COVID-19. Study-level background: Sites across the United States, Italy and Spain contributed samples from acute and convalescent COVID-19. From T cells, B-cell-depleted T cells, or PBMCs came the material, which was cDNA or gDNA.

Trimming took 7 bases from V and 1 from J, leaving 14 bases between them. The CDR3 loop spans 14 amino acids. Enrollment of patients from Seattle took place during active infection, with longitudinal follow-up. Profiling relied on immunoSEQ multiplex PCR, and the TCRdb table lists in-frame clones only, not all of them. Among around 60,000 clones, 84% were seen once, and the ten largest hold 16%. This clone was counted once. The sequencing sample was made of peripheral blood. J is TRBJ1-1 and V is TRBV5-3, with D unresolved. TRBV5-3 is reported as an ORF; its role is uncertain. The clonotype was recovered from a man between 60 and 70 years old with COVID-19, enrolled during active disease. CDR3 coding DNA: TGTGCCAGAGAACCACACGGGGAGAACACTGAAGCTTTCTTT. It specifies CAREPHGENTEAFF.